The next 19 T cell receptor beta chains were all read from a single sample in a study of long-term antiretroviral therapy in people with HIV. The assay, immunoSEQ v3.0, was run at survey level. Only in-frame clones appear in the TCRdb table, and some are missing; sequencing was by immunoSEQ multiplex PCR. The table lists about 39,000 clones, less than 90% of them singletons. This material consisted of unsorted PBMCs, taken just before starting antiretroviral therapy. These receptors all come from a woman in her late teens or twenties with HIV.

The CDR3, as DNA: TGTGCCAGCAGTTATGGGACACCGATTAACACTGAAGCTTTCTTT. This translates into CASSYGTPINTEAFF. The genes are TRBV6-5 and TRBJ1-1, with D perhaps matching TRBD1 (6 bases). This CDR3 comprises 15 residues. Germline loops: CDR1 MNHEY, CDR2 SVGAGI. V dropped 3 bases and J dropped 2 bases, with 13 bases sitting between them.

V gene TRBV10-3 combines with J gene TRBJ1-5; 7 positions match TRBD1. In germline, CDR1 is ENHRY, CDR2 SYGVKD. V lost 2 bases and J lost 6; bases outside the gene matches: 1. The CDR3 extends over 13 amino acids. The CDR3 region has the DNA TGTGCCATCAGTGAGGACAGGGTTCAGCCCCAGCATTTT. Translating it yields CAISEDRVQPQHF.

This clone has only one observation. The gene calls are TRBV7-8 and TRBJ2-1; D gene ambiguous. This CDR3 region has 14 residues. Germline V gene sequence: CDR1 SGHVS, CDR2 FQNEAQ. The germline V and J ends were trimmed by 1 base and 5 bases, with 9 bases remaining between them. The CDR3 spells CASSLVRVHNEQFF. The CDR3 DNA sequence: TGTGCCAGCAGCTTAGTACGCGTACACAATGAGCAGTTCTTC.

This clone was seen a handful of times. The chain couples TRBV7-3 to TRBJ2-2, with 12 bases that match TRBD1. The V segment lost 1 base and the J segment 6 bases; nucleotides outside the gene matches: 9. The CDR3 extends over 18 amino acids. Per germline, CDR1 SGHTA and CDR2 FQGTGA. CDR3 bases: TGTGCCAGCAGCTTAAGGGGGCCGGGACAGGGGGCGCCCGGGGAGCTGTTTTTT. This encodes CASSLRGPGQGAPGELFF.

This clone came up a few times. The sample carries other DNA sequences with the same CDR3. The CDR3: CASSLERTSTDTQYF. The CDR3, as DNA: TGCGCCAGCAGCTTGGAGCGGACTAGCACAGATACGCAGTATTTT. The chain couples TRBV5-1 to TRBJ2-3; D may be TRBD2 (5 bases). Trimming shortened V by 0 bases and J by 0 bases, and 8 bases separated the two germline ends. This CDR3 comprises 15 residues. Germline V CDR1 and CDR2: SGHRS, YFSETQ. Together with reference TRBV5-1 and TRBJ2-3, the CDR3 gives the full variable domain: KAGVTQTPRYLIKTRGQQVTLSCSPISGHRSVSWYQQTPGQGLQFLFEYFSETQRNKGNFPGRFSGRQFSNSRSEMNVSTLELGDSALYLCASSLERTSTDTQYFGPGTRLTVL.

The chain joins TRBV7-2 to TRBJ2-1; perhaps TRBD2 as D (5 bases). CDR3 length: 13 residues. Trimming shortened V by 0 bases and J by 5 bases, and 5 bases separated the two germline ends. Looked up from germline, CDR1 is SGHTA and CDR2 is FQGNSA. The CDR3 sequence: CASSLASDNEQFF. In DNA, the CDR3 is TGTGCCAGCAGCTTAGCTAGCGACAATGAGCAGTTCTTC.

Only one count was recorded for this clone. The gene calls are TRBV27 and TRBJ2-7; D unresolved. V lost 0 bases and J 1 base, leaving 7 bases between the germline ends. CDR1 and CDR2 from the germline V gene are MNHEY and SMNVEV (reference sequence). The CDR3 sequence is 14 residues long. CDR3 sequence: CASSLSVRSYEQYF. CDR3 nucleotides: TGTGCCAGCAGTTTATCCGTCAGATCCTACGAGCAGTACTTC.

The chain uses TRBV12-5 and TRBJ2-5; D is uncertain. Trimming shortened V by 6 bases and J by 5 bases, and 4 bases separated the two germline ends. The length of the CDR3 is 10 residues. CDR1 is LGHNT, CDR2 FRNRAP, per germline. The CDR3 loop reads CASGEETQYF. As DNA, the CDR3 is TGTGCTAGTGGGGAGGAGACCCAGTACTTC.

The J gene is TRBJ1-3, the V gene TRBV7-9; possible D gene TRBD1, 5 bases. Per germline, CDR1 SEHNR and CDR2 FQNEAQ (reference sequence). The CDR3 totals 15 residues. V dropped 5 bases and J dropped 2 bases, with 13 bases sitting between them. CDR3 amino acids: CASSPNRTPGNTIYF. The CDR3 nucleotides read TGTGCCAGCAGCCCTAACAGGACCCCTGGAAACACCATATATTTT.

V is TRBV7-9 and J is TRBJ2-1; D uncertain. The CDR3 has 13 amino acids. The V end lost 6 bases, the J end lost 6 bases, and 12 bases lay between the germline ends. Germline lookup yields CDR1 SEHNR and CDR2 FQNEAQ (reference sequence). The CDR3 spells CASRTSYSNEQFF. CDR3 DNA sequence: TGTGCCAGCAGAACAAGCTACTCCAATGAGCAGTTCTTC.

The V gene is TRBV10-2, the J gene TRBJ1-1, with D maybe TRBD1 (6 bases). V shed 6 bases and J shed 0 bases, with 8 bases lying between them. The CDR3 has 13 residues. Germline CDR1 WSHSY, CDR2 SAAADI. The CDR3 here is CASRRQVNTEAFF. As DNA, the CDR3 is TGCGCCAGCAGACGACAGGTGAACACTGAAGCTTTCTTT.

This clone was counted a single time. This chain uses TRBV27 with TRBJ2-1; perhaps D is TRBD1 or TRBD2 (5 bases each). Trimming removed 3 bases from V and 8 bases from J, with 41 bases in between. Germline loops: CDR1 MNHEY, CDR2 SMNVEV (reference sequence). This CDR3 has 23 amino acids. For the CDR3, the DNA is TGTGCCAGCAGTTTCGTCACCCCCCTCAGAAAGGAGGCTCACGGCCGCCAGGGACATGAGCAGTTCTTC. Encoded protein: CASSFVTPLRKEAHGRQGHEQFF.

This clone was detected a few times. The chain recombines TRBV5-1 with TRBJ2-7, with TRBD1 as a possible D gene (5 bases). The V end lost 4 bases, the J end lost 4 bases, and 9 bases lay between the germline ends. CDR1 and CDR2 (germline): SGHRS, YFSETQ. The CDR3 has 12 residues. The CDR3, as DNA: TGCGCCAGCAGCCGGACACGTTACGAGCAGTACTTC. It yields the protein CASSRTRYEQYF.

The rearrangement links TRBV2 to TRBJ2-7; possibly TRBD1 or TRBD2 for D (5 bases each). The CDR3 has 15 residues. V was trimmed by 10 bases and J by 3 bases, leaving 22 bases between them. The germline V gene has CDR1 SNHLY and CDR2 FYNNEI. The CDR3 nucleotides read TGTGCCACCTCTTTACCTTTGGGACGGTACTACGAGCAGTACTTC. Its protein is CATSLPLGRYYEQYF. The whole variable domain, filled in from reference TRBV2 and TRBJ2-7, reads EPEVTQTPSHQVTQMGQEVILRCVPISNHLYFYWYRQILGQKVEFLVSFYNNEISEKSEIFDDQFSVERPDGSNFTLKIRSTKLEDSAMYFCATSLPLGRYYEQYFGPGTRLTVT.

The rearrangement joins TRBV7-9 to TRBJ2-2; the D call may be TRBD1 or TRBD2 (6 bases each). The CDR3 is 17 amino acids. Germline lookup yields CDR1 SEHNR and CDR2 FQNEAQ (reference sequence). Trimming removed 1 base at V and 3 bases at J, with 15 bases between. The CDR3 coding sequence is TGTGCCAGCAGCTTAGACCAGGGGACTCTTTACACCGGGGAGCTGTTTTTT. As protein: CASSLDQGTLYTGELFF. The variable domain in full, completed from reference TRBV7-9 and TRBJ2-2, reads DTGVSQNPRHKITKRGQNVTFRCDPISEHNRLYWYRQTLGQGPEFLTYFQNEAQLEKSRLLSDRFSAERPKGSFSTLEIQRTEQGDSAMYLCASSLDQGTLYTGELFFGEGSRLTVL.

The CDR3 region is CASSLQVAGVNEQFF. Here the CDR3 DNA reads TGTGCCAGCAGCTTACAGGTAGCGGGAGTGAATGAGCAGTTCTTC. The J gene is TRBJ2-1, the V gene TRBV7-3, with 9 bases that match TRBD2. The V gene's germline CDR1 is SGHTA and CDR2 FQGTGA. The CDR3 totals 15 residues. V shed 2 bases and J 7 bases; nucleotides not matched to a gene: 6.

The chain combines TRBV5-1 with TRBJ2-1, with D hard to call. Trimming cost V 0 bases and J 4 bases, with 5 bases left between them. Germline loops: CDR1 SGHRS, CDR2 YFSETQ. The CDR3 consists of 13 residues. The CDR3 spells CASSLDGYNEQFF. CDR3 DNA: TGCGCCAGCAGCTTGGACGGTTACAATGAGCAGTTCTTC.

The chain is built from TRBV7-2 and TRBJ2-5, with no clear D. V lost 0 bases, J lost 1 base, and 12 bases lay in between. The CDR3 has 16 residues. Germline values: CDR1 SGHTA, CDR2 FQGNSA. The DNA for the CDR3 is TGTGCCAGCAGCTTAGCCTACAGAAACCCCCAAGAGACCCAGTACTTC. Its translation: CASSLAYRNPQETQYF.

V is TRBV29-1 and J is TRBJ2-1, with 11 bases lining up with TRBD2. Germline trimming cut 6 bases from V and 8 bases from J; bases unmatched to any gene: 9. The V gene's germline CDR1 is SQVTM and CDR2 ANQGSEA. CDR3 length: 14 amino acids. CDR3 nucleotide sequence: TGCAGCGTGCCTATAGCGGGAGGGCCGGATGAGCAGTTCTTC. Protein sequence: CSVPIAGGPDEQFF.